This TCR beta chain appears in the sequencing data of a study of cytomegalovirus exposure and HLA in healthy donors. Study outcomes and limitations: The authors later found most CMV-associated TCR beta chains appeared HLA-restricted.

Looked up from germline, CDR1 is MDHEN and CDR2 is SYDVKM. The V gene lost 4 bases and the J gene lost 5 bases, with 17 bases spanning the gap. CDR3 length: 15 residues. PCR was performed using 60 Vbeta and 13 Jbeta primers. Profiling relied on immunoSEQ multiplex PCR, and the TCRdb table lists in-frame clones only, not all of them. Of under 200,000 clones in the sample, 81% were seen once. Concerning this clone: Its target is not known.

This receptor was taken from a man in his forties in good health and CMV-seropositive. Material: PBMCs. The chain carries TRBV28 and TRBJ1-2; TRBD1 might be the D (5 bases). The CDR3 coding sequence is TGTGCCAGCAGTTCCCCACGCGGCGGGGGGTATGGCTACACCTTC. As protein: CASSSPRGGGYGYTF.